Sequencing of this T cell receptor beta chain was carried out in a study of cytomegalovirus exposure and HLA in healthy donors (dated by TCRdb to about 2017). Regarding the complete study: An earlier analysis of several hundred of the donors reported 276 Gb of sequence data and around 120 million unique TCR beta sequences obtained from 180 million or so T cells. HLA typing included class I and class II loci at four-digit resolution. Among around 400 genotyped donors of the cohort, an average of 235,054 unique TCR beta nucleotide sequences were sequenced per donor, 15% to 20% of them non-productive. Donor age, sex, ethnicity and CMV serostatus were collected together with the repertoire data. Because of strong linkage in the cohort, roughly five DR-DQ haplotypes were treated as single units for association and clustering. Among the roughly 390 genotyped donors, approximately 82% belonged to the genetic ancestry cluster associated with self-reported Caucasian donors. In the later analysis, no new phenotypic data were used to find candidate immune exposures; instead, reliance was placed on TCR beta sequences and their occurrence across donors. All discovery cohort repertoires had been generated on a single sequencing platform. The study aimed to test whether cataloging public T cell receptors could reveal signatures of past pathogen exposure. A separate validation cohort of 100 to 150 different subjects was used in addition to the approximately 670-subject first cohort. Genome-wide SNP genotypes for about 60% of the 666 donors were used in a later genetic analysis, which treated that subset as a discovery cohort. About 320 gigabases of sequencing data and tens of millions of unique TCR sequences were included in an early release covering several hundred HLA-typed donors. To predict cytomegalovirus infection status, the study combined high-throughput TCR immunosequencing, statistical association of individual TCRs with disease status, and machine learning. The number of typed donors differed by locus: about 620-640 for A, B, C, DRB1 and DQB1; 500 to 550 for DQA1; about 600 for DPA1; and about 450 for DPB1. To study patterns of TCR occurrence, a later analysis re-analyzed previously published TCR beta repertoires from several hundred donors and added high-resolution HLA genotyping. An earlier analysis of nearly 600 of the donors applied high-throughput TCR beta sequencing to assess whether each TCR beta V gene segment acted as functional or pseudogenic. The study profiled the T cell repertoires of about 640 subjects by immunosequencing and related them to cytomegalovirus serostatus.

A word on this clone: This receptor's antigen is unknown. Nothing much larger sits one base from this clone, and base qualities are not available.

In total, approximately 690 healthy bone marrow donors made up the cohort. All cohort members were sampled while nominally healthy, although unrecorded immune exposures were likely present. The donor was CMV seronegative and was included in the group of about 350 seronegative cohort members. A peripheral blood sample was collected from each donor, and TCR beta sequencing was performed on peripheral blood mononuclear cells. The Qiagen DNeasy Blood Extraction Kit was used to extract genomic DNA from the blood cell samples. The library was built by means of the immunoSEQ multiplex PCR assay. A mixture of 60 forward primers for TCR Vbeta segments and 13 reverse primers for TCR Jbeta segments was used in the multiplex PCR. The CDR3 region of rearranged TCR beta genes was amplified from genomic DNA with a multiplex PCR assay. On the Illumina HiSeq System, the amplified TCR beta libraries were sequenced as 87-base-pair reads. Regarding the original processing steps: A later analysis counted approximately 76 million unique TCR beta chains across the 650 to 800 repertoires, and some 11 million of these chains were shared by at least two donors. A nearest-neighbor algorithm error-corrected the raw reads and collapsed the reads into unique sequences, merging closely related sequences to remove PCR and sequencing errors. Alignment of CDR3 sequences to IMGT reference sequences was used to assign V, D and J gene segments. For a sequence to be retained, at least a six-nucleotide match to both a V gene segment and a J gene segment was required. Rearrangements were called productive when the CDR3 lacked stop codons and stayed in frame with V and J; all others were non-productive. Following IMGT convention, CDR3 was defined as the stretch from the second conserved V-encoded cysteine up to the conserved J-encoded phenylalanine. The earlier analysis of fewer than 700 of the donors excluded sequences that lacked an unambiguous match to a single V gene segment. In an earlier analysis of approximately 590 of the donors, V segments were called functional above 56.7% productive rearrangements and were called segregating when the between-donor standard deviation exceeded 5%. A statistical classification framework was built to diagnose cytomegalovirus status from the catalog of TCR beta chain sequences. A later analysis assigned V and J genes by comparing TCR nucleotide sequences with IMGT/GENE-DB human TR gene sequences. A later analysis assigned CDR3 sequences and most-parsimonious VDJ recombination scenarios with the TCRdist pipeline. In a later analysis, each TCR beta chain was defined by its CDR3 amino acid sequence together with its V-gene family, and reads without a unique V-gene family were excluded. A later analysis removed 500 to 650 highly shared, low-generation-probability nucleotide sequences to deal with suspected cross-contamination and a sequencing artifact. A later analysis calculated a clonal expansion index for each public chain from normalized within-repertoire ranks of inferred template counts. A later analysis computed generation probabilities with a VDJ recombination model fitted to out-of-frame rearrangements, and checked the results against IGoR. A later analysis scored TCR-TCR, TCR-HLA and TCR-CMV co-occurrence with hypergeometric tests, applying a repertoire-size bias correction to TCR pairs. To estimate false discovery rates, a later analysis permuted the HLA or CMV assignments 20 times. In a later analysis, co-occurring TCRs were grouped using DBSCAN, and TCRdist sequence similarity was added for clustering within HLA-allele-positive subsets. Co-occurrence clustering excluded repertoires with fewer than 30,000 or more than 120,000 public chains, plus five with anomalous nucleotide sharing. The immuneACCESS repertoire file appears here via TCRdb, limited to in-frame rearrangements. These files lack a portion of the clones; in checked studies, under half of the deficit traces to unresolved V genes, and the cause of the others is not known. That table gives V, J and clone size, and the DNA gave D and trimming. The sample table records approximately 150,000 clones; around three quarters of these occur just once. 1.5% to 1.8% of the sample goes to the ten largest clones.

What the study reported, not specific to this receptor: Compared with equally common non-associated chains, HLA-associated TCR beta chains in a later analysis were more clonally expanded and had lower generation probabilities. A cluster of highly shared sequence variants was judged likely to represent a technical artifact of the sequencing pipeline. This cohort had only TCR beta chains sequenced, and the lack of alpha or paired-chain data limited which features could be detected. Most CMV-associated TCR beta chains appeared to be HLA-restricted in a later analysis, and the HLA associations seemed to be driven largely by CMV exposure. In a later analysis, the rate of TCR association differed among HLA loci, with DRB1 alleles having the most associated TCRs and HLA-C alleles having the fewest. In the study, some 160 TCR beta chains were listed as associated with cytomegalovirus. In a later analysis, over 15,000 TCR beta sequences were associated with specific HLA alleles at a false discovery rate of 0.05. It was suggested by the authors that the approach could potentially be generalized to other disease states and immunological phenotypes. A few of the identified cytomegalovirus-associated TCR beta chains were confirmed in vitro to be specific for cytomegalovirus antigens. In both the original and validation cohorts, the classifier was reported to diagnose cytomegalovirus status with high specificity and sensitivity. Correlated functional status among segregating V segments might reflect linkage disequilibrium, but an unknown experimental factor could not be ruled out. The presence/absence analyses assumed that sequencing depth was roughly uniform across donors, and that assumption may not be true. In a later genetic analysis, fewer N-insertions in productive TCRs were reported among donors in an Asian-associated ancestry cluster than the roughly 640-donor mean. Fewer than 20 rarely observed V segments, including chromosome 9 orphons, were excluded from the earlier analysis of about 600 of the donors because counts were too low. Most TCR sequences were observed very rarely across donors, whereas some public TCRs were present in many individuals. A later genetic analysis associated a missense DCLRE1C variant with V-gene and J-gene trimming of TCR beta chains, and an independent cohort replicated the association. In an earlier analysis of a few hundred of the donors, most TCR beta V segments were observed in productive rearrangements about 90% or about 30% of the time, broadly matching IMGT annotations. In a later analysis, several top co-occurrence clusters were reported to appear linked to parvovirus B19, influenza, CMV and Epstein-Barr virus. When HLA alleles, especially DR and DQ, strongly co-occurred, attributing TCR associations to individual alleles was difficult. A further reported finding was that TCR beta sequences accurately predicted the HLA-A and HLA-B alleles for most subjects in the first cohort. Because HLA typing was missing for some donors at each locus, association tests included only the typed subset. The only immune exposure information available for the cohort was CMV serostatus.

This sequence originates from a man between 35 and 55 years old in good health and CMV-seronegative. Input material: PBMCs.

The DNA is TGCGCCAGCAGCTATACGGACAGGGGAGAATACTCTGGAAACACCATATATTTT. The translation is CASSYTDRGEYSGNTIYF. The chain joins TRBV5-1 to TRBJ1-3, with 9 middle bases fitting TRBD1. The germline V and J ends show losses of 3 bases and 0 bases respectively, and no gene match explains 10 bases of the junction. The CDR3 spans 18 residues, from the cysteine through the phenylalanine. Only CDR3 DNA remains: 54 bases, in frame from the first base. From a lookup of the germline V gene, CDR1 and CDR2 are SGHRS and YFSETQ. Joined to the reference TRBV5-1 and TRBJ1-3 proteins, this CDR3 gives the full variable domain: KAGVTQTPRYLIKTRGQQVTLSCSPISGHRSVSWYQQTPGQGLQFLFEYFSETQRNKGNFPGRFSGRQFSNSRSEMNVSTLELGDSALYLCASSYTDRGEYSGNTIYFGEGSWLTVV.